Given below is one TCR beta chain in context. The data were taken from a study of CD8+CD57+ T cells in acquired aplastic anemia. The study profiled TCR beta VDJ and CDR3 using genomic DNA as template. MiXCR was run by TCRdb on the reads, yielding one entry per CDR3 protein. In the table there are approximately 300,000 distinct CDR3 sequences, roughly 53% of which are singletons. This CDR3 has 14 residues. CDR1 SNHLY and CDR2 FYNNEI come from the germline V gene. Trimming removed 5 bases at V and 14 bases at J, with 21 bases between. Patients selected for sequencing had displayed CD8+CD57+ cell expansion by flow cytometry.

J is TRBJ1-4 and V is TRBV2, with D unclear. Specimen: sorted CD4+, CD8+, or CD8+CD57+ T cells (not recorded which) from PBMCs. The TCR originated in a human donor with aplastic anemia. The CDR3 DNA sequence: TGTGCCAGCAGTCAGGCGGCCCGGACGGAAGAGCTGTTTTTT. This codes for CASSQAARTEELFF.